The T cell receptor (beta chain) under discussion was sequenced for a study of blood T cell repertoires in COVID-19. V was pared by 4 bases and J by 0 bases, with 3 bases of the junction left unmatched. The CDR3 runs 16 residues. Germline values: CDR1 SEHNR, CDR2 FQNEAQ (reference sequence). Assay used: immunoSEQ multiplex PCR; TCRdb lists only in-frame clones, some missing. Of tens of thousands of clones listed, roughly 85% are singletons. This chain joins TRBV7-9 and TRBJ1-4, with 9 nucleotides matching TRBD1. The source material was peripheral blood. The TCR was taken from a woman aged 55 to 70 with acute or convalescent COVID-19. The CDR3, as DNA: TGTGCCAGCAGCTCCGGGACAGGGCCAACTAATGAAAAACTGTTTTTT. Translated: CASSSGTGPTNEKLFF.